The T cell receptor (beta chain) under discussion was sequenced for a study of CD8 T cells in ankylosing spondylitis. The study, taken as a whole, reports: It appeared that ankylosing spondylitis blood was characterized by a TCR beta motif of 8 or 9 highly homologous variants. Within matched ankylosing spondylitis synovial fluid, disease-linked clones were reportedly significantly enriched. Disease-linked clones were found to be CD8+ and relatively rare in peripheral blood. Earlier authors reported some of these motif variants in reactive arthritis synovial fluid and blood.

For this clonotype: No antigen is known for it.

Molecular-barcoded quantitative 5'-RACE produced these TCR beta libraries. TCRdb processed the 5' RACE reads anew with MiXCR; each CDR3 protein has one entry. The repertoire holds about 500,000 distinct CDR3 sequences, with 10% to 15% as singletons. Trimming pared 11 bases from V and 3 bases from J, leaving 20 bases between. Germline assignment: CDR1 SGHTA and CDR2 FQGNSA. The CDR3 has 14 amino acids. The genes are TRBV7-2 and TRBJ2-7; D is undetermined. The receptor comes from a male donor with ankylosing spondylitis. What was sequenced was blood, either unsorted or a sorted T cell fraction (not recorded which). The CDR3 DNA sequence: TGTGCCGTCCAGCATACCAGCCTCGTCTACGAGCAGTACTTC. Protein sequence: CAVQHTSLVYEQYF.